This T cell receptor beta chain is drawn from a study of post-analysis software for immune sequencing data. The overall study: The courses of disease that were included comprised relapsing-remitting, secondary progressive and progressive-relapsing multiple sclerosis.

Note on this clonotype: Its antigen is not identified.

Unique molecular identifiers featured in each of the TCR beta cDNA libraries. From approximately 1 to 10 million T cells, 400,000 to 550,000 cDNA molecules were obtained. TCRdb re-called the PCR reads through MiXCR, storing one row per CDR3 protein. The sample lists approximately 770,000 distinct CDR3 sequences; 35% to 55% were seen once. Overall study findings and caveats: Included in a set of roughly five TRBV segments more frequent in patients than controls were TRBV5-6, TRBV5-1 and TRBV20-1.

V was pared by 4 bases and J by 1 base, with 17 bases between. This CDR3 contains 16 residues. The source is a girl aged 10 to 17 with multiple sclerosis. What was sequenced was blood. The V call is TRBV12-3 or TRBV12-4, the J call TRBJ2-7; tentative D call: TRBD2 (7 bases). CDR3 sequence reads: CASSWGGRDGSYEQYF. DNA of the CDR3: TGTGCCAGCAGTTGGGGGGGCAGGGACGGATCCTACGAGCAGTACTTC.